This T cell receptor beta chain originates from a study of T cell responses to AZD1222 COVID-19 vaccine. As for this clone: Antigen specificity is unknown.

Study-wide points: Among the donors, most were white British and more were female, and clonal diversity was possibly underestimated. The repertoires were collected only after the peak T cell response. Targeting of unmutated variant regions was reportedly seen in nearly half of spike-specific TCRs.

This table comes from immunoSEQ multiplex PCR, and its TCRdb copy is limited to in-frame clones, with some not included. The table shows about 120,000 clones, with 88% occurring only once. The CDR3 extends over 16 amino acids. With 0 bases removed from V and 10 bases from J, the gap between germline ends came to 18 bases. Germline V gene data show CDR1 as LGHNA and CDR2 as YNFKEQ. The chain employs TRBV4-2 and TRBJ1-4; D not certain. This clonotype originated in an adult in good health. Sequencing was performed on peripheral blood, taken on day 0 of MenACWY control vaccination. The CDR3 sequence is CASSQELASPRGKLFF. The DNA for the CDR3 is TGTGCCAGCAGCCAAGAATTGGCGAGCCCACGTGGAAAACTGTTTTTT.